Following are 8 T cell receptor beta chains from one sample sequenced in a study of blood T cell repertoires in COVID-19. Repertoires were generated with immunoSEQ multiplex PCR, while TCRdb's copy carries only in-frame clones and drops some. The sample holds under 300,000 clones, about 83% seen once. Sequencing input: peripheral blood. These receptors came from a human donor in a cohort sampled during active COVID-19.

This clone occurred a few times. The chain couples TRBV7-2 to TRBJ1-4; tentatively, D is TRBD1 (6 bases). This CDR3 region has 16 residues. V lost 0 bases and J lost 3, with 11 bases in between. Germline assignment: CDR1 SGHTA and CDR2 FQGNSA. The DNA of the CDR3 is TGTGCCAGCAGCTTAGCTCACGGACAGCCTAATGAAAAACTGTTTTTT. As protein: CASSLAHGQPNEKLFF.

In its sample, this clone was seen a few times. The genes are TRBV14 and TRBJ1-6; 7 positions match TRBD1. CDR1 is SGHDN and CDR2 is FVKESK in the germline V gene. CDR3 length: 16 residues. The V segment lost 3 bases and the J segment 7 bases; nucleotides outside the gene matches: 9. The CDR3 loop reads CASSHRSGTANSPLHF. The CDR3, as DNA: TGTGCCAGCAGCCATCGCTCCGGGACAGCGAATTCACCCCTCCACTTT.

The genes are TRBV27 and TRBJ1-2; the D gene is possibly TRBD1 (5 bases). This CDR3 is 15 amino acids long. Trimming removed 3 bases at V and 2 bases at J, with 13 bases between. CDR1 MNHEY and CDR2 SMNVEV come from the germline V gene (reference sequence). The CDR3 DNA follows: TGTGCCAGCAGTTTCTCGGTGGGGGGGAACTATGGCTACACCTTC. Translating gives CASSFSVGGNYGYTF.

The DNA of the CDR3 is TGTGCCAGCAGTCCCGGGACAGGGTTGGCCGGGGAGCTGTTTTTT. This gives the protein CASSPGTGLAGELFF. This sequence joins TRBV27 and TRBJ2-2; 9 bases line up with TRBD1. The V gene's germline CDR1 is MNHEY and CDR2 SMNVEV (reference sequence). J was trimmed by 6 bases and V by 5 bases; bases with no gene match: 7. The CDR3 consists of 15 residues.

This clone appeared once. V and J are TRBV28 and TRBJ1-5, with D hard to call. The CDR3 runs 12 residues. Germline lookup yields CDR1 MDHEN and CDR2 SYDVKM. V was trimmed by 6 bases and J by 7 bases, leaving 10 bases between them. The CDR3 DNA follows: TGTGCCAGCAGCGCTGCGGTACAGCCCCAGCATTTT. Amino acids: CASSAAVQPQHF.

The chain has TRBV30 and TRBJ2-2, with 8 positions matching TRBD2. The germline gives CDR1 GTSNPN, CDR2 SVGIG (reference sequence). Trimming removed 2 bases from V and 7 bases from J; junction bases left unmatched: 6. The CDR3 extends over 14 amino acids. The CDR3 protein is CAWSSGGTDGELFF. In nucleotides, the CDR3 is TGTGCCTGGAGTAGCGGGGGAACGGACGGGGAGCTGTTTTTT. The whole variable domain, filled in from reference TRBV30 and TRBJ2-2, reads SQTIHQWPATLVQPVGSPLSLECTVEGTSNPNLYWYRQAAGRGLQLLFYSVGIGQISSEVPQNLSASRPQDRQFILSSKKLLLSDSGFYLCAWSSGGTDGELFFGEGSRLTVL.

This clone was seen once. This rearrangement joins TRBV6-5 to TRBJ1-1; 7 bases fit TRBD1. The V gene end was trimmed by 5 bases and the J gene end by 4 bases; junction bases not matched to a gene: 10. This CDR3 region has 15 residues. The germline gives CDR1 MNHEY, CDR2 SVGAGI. This chain's CDR3 is CASSLRTGGTTEAFF. The CDR3 DNA reads TGTGCCAGCAGTCTCCGGACAGGCGGGACCACTGAAGCTTTCTTT.

This clone was counted a few times. The J gene is TRBJ1-3, the V gene TRBV18; no reliable D call. The CDR3 is 16 amino acids. Germline V CDR1 and CDR2: KGHSH, LQKENI. V was trimmed by 3 bases and J by 0 bases, leaving 12 bases between them. The CDR3 region is CASSPEGLSSGNTIYF. DNA for the CDR3: TGTGCCAGCTCACCGGAGGGCCTTTCCTCTGGAAACACCATATATTTT.